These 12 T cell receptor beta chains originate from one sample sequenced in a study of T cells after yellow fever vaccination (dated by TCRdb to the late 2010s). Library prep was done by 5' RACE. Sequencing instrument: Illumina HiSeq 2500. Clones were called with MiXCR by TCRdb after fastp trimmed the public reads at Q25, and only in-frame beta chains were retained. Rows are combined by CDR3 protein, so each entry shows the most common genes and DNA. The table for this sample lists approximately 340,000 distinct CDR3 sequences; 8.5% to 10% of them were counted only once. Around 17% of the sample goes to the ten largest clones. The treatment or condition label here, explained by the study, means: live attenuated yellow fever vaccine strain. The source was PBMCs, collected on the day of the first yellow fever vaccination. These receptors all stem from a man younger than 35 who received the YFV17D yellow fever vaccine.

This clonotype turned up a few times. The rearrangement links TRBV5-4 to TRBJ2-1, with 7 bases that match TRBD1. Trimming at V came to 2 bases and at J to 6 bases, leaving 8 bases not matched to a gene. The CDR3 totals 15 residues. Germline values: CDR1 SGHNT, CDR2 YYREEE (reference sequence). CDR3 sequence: CASSLSRGIGNEQFF. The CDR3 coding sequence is TGTGCCAGCAGCTTATCCAGGGGGATTGGCAATGAGCAGTTCTTC.

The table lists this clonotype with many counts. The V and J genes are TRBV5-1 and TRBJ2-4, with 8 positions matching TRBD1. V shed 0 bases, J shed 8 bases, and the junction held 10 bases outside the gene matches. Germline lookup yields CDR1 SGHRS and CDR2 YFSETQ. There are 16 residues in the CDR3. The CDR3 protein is CASSLEGDRGVDIQYF. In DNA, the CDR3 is TGCGCCAGCAGCTTGGAAGGAGACAGGGGAGTGGACATTCAGTACTTC.

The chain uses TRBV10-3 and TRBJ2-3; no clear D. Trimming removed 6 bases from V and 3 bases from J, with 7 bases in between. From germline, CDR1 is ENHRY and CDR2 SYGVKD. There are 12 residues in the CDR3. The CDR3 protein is CAISEATDTQYF. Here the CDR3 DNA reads TGTGCCATCAGCGAGGCAACAGATACGCAGTATTTT.

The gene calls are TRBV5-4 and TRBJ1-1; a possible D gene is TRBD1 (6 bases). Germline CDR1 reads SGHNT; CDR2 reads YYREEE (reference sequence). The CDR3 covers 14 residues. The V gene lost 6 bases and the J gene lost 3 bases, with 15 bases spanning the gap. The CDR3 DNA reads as TGTGCCAGCACCCCCACAGGGCGTGACACTGAAGCTTTCTTT. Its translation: CASTPTGRDTEAFF.

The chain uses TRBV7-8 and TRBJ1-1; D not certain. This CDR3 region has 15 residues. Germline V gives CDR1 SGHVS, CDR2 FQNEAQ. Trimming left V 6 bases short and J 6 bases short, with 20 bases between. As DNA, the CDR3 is TGTGCCAGCAGTACTAGCGGTGTAGGTCGATCTGAAGCTTTCTTT. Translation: CASSTSGVGRSEAFF.

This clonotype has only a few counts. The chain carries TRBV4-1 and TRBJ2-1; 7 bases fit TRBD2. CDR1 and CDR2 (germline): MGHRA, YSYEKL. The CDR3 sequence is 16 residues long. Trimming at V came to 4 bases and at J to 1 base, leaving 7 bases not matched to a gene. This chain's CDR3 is CASSRQPGLSYNEQFF. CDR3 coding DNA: TGCGCCAGCAGCCGACAACCGGGACTATCCTACAATGAGCAGTTCTTC.

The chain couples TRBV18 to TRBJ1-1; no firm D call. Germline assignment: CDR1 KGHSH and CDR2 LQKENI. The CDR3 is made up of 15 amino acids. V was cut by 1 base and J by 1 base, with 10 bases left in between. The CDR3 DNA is TGTGCCAGCTCACCACGGGAGGCGAAGAACACTGAAGCTTTCTTT. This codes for CASSPREAKNTEAFF. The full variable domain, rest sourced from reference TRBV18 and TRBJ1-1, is NAGVMQNPRHLVRRRGQEARLRCSPMKGHSHVYWYRQLPEEGLKFMVYLQKENIIDESGMPKERFSAEFPKEGPSILRIQQVVRGDSAAYFCASSPREAKNTEAFFGQGTRLTVV.

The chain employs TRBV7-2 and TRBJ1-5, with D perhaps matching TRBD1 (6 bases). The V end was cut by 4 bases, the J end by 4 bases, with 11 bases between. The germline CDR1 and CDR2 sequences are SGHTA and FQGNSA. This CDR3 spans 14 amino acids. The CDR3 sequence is CASSSGQINQPQHF. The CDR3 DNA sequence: TGTGCCAGCAGCTCAGGACAGATTAATCAGCCCCAGCATTTT.

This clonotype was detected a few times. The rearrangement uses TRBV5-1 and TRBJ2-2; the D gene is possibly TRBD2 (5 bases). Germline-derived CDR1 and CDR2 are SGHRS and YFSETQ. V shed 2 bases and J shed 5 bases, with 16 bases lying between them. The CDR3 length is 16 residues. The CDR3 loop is CASSFRPRAGTGELFF. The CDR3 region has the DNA TGCGCCAGCAGCTTTCGTCCGAGGGCGGGTACCGGGGAGCTGTTTTTT.

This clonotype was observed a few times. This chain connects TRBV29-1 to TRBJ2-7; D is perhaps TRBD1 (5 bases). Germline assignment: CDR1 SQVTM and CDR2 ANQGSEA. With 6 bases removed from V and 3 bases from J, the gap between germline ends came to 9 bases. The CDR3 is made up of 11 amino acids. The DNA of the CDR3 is TGCAGCGTGCGACAGAGCTACGAGCAGTACTTC. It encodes CSVRQSYEQYF.

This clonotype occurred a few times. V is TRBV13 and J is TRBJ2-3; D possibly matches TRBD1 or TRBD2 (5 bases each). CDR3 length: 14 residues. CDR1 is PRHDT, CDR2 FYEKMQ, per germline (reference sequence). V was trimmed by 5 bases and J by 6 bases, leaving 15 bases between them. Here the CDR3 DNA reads TGTGCCAGCAGCCTCCTCCGGGGCGGGGATACGCAGTATTTT. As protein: CASSLLRGGDTQYF.

CDR3 in DNA: TGTGCCAGCAGTTCCGACGGGGCCCATGGCTACACCTTC. Its translation is CASSSDGAHGYTF. The J gene is TRBJ1-2, the V gene TRBV6-2 or TRBV6-3, with a tentative D call TRBD1 (5 bases). The germline gives CDR1 MNHEY, CDR2 SVGEGT. The ends were cut back, 4 bases at V and 6 bases at J, with 12 bases in the middle. CDR3 length equals 13 residues.